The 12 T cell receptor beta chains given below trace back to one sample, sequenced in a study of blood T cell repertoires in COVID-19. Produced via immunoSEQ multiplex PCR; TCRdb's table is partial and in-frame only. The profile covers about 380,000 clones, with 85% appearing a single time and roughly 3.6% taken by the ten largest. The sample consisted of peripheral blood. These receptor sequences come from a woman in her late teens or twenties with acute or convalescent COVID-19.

This CDR3 is CASSRLAGVDEQFF. CDR3 nucleotide sequence: TGTGCCAGCAGCCGACTAGCGGGAGTCGATGAGCAGTTCTTC. V usage is TRBV3-1 (or the pseudogene TRBV3-2) and J usage is TRBJ2-1; TRBD2 agrees at 12 bases. V trimming: 4 bases; J trimming: 8 bases; junction bases outside the gene matches: 3. The CDR3 runs to 14 residues. Germline CDR1 LGHDT, CDR2 YNNKEL (reference sequence).

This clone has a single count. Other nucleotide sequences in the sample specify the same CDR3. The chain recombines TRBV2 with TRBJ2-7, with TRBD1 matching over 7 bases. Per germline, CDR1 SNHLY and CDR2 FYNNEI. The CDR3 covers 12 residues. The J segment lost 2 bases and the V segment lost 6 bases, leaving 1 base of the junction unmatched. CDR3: CASRGTAYEQYF. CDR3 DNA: TGTGCCAGCAGAGGGACAGCCTACGAGCAGTACTTC.

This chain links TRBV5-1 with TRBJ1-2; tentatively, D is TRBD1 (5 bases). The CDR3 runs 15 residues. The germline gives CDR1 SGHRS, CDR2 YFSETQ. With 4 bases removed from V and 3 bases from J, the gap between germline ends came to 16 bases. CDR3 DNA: TGCGCCAGCAGCCCAGACGCAGGGATCGACTATGGCTACACCTTC. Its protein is CASSPDAGIDYGYTF.

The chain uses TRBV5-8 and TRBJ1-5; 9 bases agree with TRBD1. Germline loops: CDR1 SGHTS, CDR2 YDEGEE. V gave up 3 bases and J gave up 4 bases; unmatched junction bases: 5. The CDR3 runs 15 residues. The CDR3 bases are TGTGCCAGCAGCTCCACAGGGGGCTTGAATCAGCCCCAGCATTTT. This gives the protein CASSSTGGLNQPQHF. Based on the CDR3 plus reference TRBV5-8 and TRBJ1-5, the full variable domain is EAGVTQSPTHLIKTRGQQATLRCSPISGHTSVYWYQQALGLGLQFLLWYDEGEERNRGNFPPRFSGRQFPNYSSELNVNALELEDSALYLCASSSTGGLNQPQHFGDGTRLSIL.

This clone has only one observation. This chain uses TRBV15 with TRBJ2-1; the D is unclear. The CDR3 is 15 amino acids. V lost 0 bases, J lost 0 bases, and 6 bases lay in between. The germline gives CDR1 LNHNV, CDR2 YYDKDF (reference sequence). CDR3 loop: CATSRDSSSYNEQFF. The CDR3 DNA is TGTGCCACCAGCAGAGACTCCAGCTCCTACAATGAGCAGTTCTTC.

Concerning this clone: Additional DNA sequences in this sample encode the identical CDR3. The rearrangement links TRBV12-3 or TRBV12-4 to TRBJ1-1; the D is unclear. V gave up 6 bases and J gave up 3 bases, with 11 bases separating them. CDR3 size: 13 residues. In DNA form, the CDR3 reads TGTGCCAGCAGCCTTAATCGGGACACTGAAGCTTTCTTT. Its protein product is CASSLNRDTEAFF.

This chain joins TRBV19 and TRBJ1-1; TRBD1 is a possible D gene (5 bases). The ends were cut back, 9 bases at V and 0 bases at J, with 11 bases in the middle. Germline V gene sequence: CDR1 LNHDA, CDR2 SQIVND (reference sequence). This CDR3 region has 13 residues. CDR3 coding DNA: TGTGCCAGCCAAACAGGCGTGAACACTGAAGCTTTCTTT. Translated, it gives CASQTGVNTEAFF.

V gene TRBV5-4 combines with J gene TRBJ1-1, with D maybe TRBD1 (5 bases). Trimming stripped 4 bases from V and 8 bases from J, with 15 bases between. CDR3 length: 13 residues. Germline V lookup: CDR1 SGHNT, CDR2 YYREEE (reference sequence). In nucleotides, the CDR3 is TGTGCCAGCAGCGCGAACACGGGACTCGAAGCTTTCTTT. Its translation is CASSANTGLEAFF.

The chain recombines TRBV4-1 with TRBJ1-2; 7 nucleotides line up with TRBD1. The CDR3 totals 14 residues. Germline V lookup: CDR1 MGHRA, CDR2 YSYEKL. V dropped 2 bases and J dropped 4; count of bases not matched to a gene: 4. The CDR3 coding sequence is TGCGCCAGCAGCCAACCTGGGACAGCCTATGGCTACACCTTC. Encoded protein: CASSQPGTAYGYTF.

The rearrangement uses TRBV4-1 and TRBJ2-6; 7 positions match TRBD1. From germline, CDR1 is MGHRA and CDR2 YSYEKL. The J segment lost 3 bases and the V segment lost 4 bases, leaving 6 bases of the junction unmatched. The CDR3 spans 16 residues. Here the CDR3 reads CASSLTTGDGANVLTF. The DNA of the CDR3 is TGCGCCAGCAGCCTCACCACAGGGGATGGGGCCAACGTCCTGACTTTC.

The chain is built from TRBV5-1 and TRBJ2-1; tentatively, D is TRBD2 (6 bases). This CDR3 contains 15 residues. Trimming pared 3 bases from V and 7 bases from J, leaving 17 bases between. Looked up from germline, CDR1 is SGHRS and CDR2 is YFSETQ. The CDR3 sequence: CASSSGRDSQNEQFF. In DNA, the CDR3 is TGCGCCAGCAGCTCAGGCCGGGACTCCCAAAATGAGCAGTTCTTC.

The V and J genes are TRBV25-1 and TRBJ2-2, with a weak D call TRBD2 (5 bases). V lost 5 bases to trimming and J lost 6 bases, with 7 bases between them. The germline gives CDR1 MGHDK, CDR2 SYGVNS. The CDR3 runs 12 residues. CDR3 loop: CASSHGAGELFF. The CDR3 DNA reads TGTGCCAGCAGTCACGGGGCCGGGGAGCTGTTTTTT. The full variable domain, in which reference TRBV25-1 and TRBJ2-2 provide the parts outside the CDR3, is EADIYQTPRYLVIGTGKKITLECSQTMGHDKMYWYQQDPGMELHLIHYSYGVNSTEKGDLSSESTVSRIRTEHFPLTLESARPSHTSQYLCASSHGAGELFFGEGSRLTVL.